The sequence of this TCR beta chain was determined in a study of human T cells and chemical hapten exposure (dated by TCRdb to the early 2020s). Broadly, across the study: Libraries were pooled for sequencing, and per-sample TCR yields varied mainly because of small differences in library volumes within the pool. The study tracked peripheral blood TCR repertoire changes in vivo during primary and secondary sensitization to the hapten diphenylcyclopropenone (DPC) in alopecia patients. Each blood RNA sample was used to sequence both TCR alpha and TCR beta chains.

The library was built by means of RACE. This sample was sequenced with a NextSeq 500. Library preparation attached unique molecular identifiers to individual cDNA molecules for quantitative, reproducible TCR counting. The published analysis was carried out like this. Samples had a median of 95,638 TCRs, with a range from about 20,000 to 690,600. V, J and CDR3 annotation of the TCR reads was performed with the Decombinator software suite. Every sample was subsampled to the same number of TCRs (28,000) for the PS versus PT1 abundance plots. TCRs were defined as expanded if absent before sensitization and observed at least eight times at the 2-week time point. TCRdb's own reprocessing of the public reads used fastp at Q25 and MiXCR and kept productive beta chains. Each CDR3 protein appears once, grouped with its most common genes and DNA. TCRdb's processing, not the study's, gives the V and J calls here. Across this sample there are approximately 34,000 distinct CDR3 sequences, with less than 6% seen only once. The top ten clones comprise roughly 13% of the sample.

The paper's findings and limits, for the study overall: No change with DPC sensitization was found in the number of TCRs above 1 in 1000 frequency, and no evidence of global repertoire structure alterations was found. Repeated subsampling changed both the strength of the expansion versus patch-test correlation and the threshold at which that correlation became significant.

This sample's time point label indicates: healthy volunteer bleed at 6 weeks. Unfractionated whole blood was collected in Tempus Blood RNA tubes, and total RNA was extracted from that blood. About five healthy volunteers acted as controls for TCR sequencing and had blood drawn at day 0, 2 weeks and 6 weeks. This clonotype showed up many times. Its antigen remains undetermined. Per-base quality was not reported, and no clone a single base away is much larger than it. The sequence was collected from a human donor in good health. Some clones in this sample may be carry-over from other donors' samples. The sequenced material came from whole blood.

The DNA reads as follows: TGCGCCAGCAGCTTCGGACTAGCGGGAGGGATCTACAATGAGCAGTTCTTC. Translation gives CASSFGLAGGIYNEQFF. Here the chain combines TRBV5-1 and TRBJ2-1, with 15 bases in between that match TRBD2. The germline V gene specifies SGHRS as CDR1 and YFSETQ as CDR2. The CDR3 starts with the cysteine, ends with the phenylalanine, and has 17 residues. Only the CDR3 portion is preserved as DNA: 51 bases, with reading frame beginning at the first base. For this chain, trimming is 2 bases at the V end and 3 bases at the J end, and the number of junction bases without a gene match is 3.